This TCR beta chain is drawn from a study of T cell responses to AZD1222 COVID-19 vaccine (TCRdb year 2021). Study-level background: TCR sequencing was performed for about 250 trial participants, of whom some 200 were given two doses of AZD1222 and some 25 were given two doses of MenACWY control vaccine. Enrollment into the trials was organized by age into subgroups of 18-55, 56-69 and 70-plus years, and those subgroups contained approximately 150, 30 and 60 TCR-sequenced participants, respectively. Broader findings and caveats from the paper: After two AZD1222 doses, both the breadth and the depth of spike-specific TCRs were significantly higher than at day 0 and than in MenACWY recipients. Because no day 14 peak-response samples were available, repertoires were characterized only after the peak T cell response. Reportedly, almost half of the unique spike-specific TCRs recognized epitopes lying outside the regions that are mutated in the B.1.351 and B.1.1.7 variants. Vaccine-associated CD4 TCRs spanned the whole spike protein, with dominant responses in regions 160-218 and 743-854. The 56-69-year group was small, and its depth increase did not reach significance, likely because of low power. Participants were mostly white British, with more females than males. The authors suggested clonal diversity may have been underestimated. Conclusions about previously exposed vaccinees are limited because only five to seven AZD1222 recipients were SARS-CoV-2 seropositive at baseline.

The junction shows trimming of 4 bases on V and 5 bases on J, plus 8 bases between the germline ends. The germline V gene gives CDR1 as SGHDN and CDR2 as FVKESK. Counted from cysteine to phenylalanine, this CDR3 has 12 amino acids. This entry keeps only the CDR3 DNA: 36 bases, framed from base 1. Taken with the paper, the label for time point translates to: about 28 days (+/-7) after the second vaccine dose. AZD1222 recipients whose second dose came at about 4 weeks and those whose second dose came at about 12 weeks were combined into one group, since spike-specific TCR depth and breadth did not differ between the two schedules. Samples from vaccinated people were obtained from the UK trials COV001 and COV002, which included a single-blind randomized controlled phase 2/3 trial of AZD1222 (ChAdOx1 nCoV-19) in healthy adults. For TCRbeta chain sequencing, PBMC samples were collected from trial participants at day 0 and at day 28 after the second dose.

The CDR3 regions of human TCRbeta chains were analyzed by immunosequencing. Processing in the source paper ran as follows. TCRs in the repertoires were compared against a reference library of SARS-CoV-2-specific TCRs that had been generated with the MIRA antigen-specificity platform. Breadth was defined as the fraction of unique TCRs that were SARS-CoV-2-associated, and depth was defined as the fraction of total T cells that were SARS-CoV-2-associated. Using the MIRA data, each spike-specific TCR was assigned both to the spike region to which the TCR was reactive and to a CD4 or CD8 class. Log10-transformed breadth and depth values were compared by one-way ANOVA with Sidak's multiple comparisons tests. The source is immuneACCESS, and TCRdb retained only in-frame sequences with V and J called. Part of the clones is not carried over; for the studies checked, unresolved V genes explain less than half of this, and the remainder is unexplained. V and J calls and clone size are as listed in that table; D and trimming were resolved from the DNA. The sample table records 90,000 to 120,000 clones; around 92% of these occur just once. Clones ranked in the top ten supply 8.5% to 10% of the sample.

A note on this clone: Its antigen is currently not known. No base quality information exists; no much larger clone differs at one position.

The clonotype originates from an adult who received the AZD1222 COVID-19 vaccine. The starting material was peripheral blood, obtained 28 days after the second AZD1222 dose. The V and J segments used are TRBV14 and TRBJ1-2; the D gene is perhaps TRBD1, from 6 matching bases. The DNA sequence reads TGTGCCAGCAGCCCTACAGGGTATGGCTACACCTTC. Its translation is CASSPTGYGYTF.